This passage covers 21 T cell receptor beta chains from one sample sequenced in a study of radiation and T cells in renal cell carcinoma. Indicated time point: baseline pretreatment blood. Treatment of the sample: 15 Gy SBRT to primary tumor, nephrectomy 4 weeks later. Using immunoSEQ multiplex PCR, the repertoire was profiled, and TCRdb retains in-frame clones only, with some absent. This table holds around 140,000 clones, roughly 85% found once. Specimen: blood, collected from a patient whose treatment included radiotherapy and nephrectomy. Receptors were obtained from a woman aged 50 to 60 with renal cell carcinoma.

The chain links TRBV6-5 to TRBJ1-1; no firm D call. The V and J ends lost 2 bases and 6 bases respectively, with 10 bases between them. Germline values: CDR1 MNHEY, CDR2 SVGAGI. The CDR3 contains 13 residues. The CDR3 region has the DNA TGTGCCAGCAGTTACGAAGGAGAGGCTGAAGCTTTCTTT. Encoded protein: CASSYEGEAEAFF.

V gene TRBV6-1 combines with J gene TRBJ2-7; TRBD2 might be the D (5 bases). Germline V gives CDR1 MNHNS, CDR2 SASEGT. The CDR3 loop spans 14 amino acids. V shed 9 bases and J shed 3 bases, with 18 bases lying between them. DNA for the CDR3: TGTGCCAGTGCCTGGACGGGGTATGGCTACGAGCAGTACTTC. Its translation: CASAWTGYGYEQYF.

The rearrangement joins TRBV9 to TRBJ2-2, with 7 positions matching TRBD2. The CDR3 contains 15 residues. The germline CDR1 and CDR2 sequences are SGDLS and YYNGEE. The V segment lost 0 bases and the J segment 6 bases; nucleotides outside the gene matches: 5. The CDR3 DNA reads as TGTGCCAGCAGCGTAGAGTGGACTAGAGCCGGGGAGCTGTTTTTT. Translation: CASSVEWTRAGELFF.

This clone was recorded a few times. The chain recombines TRBV19 with TRBJ1-5; perhaps TRBD1 as D (6 bases). Germline loops: CDR1 LNHDA, CDR2 SQIVND (reference sequence). V lost 9 bases, J lost 6 bases, and 18 bases lay in between. CDR3 length: 14 residues. The CDR3 loop reads CASSPGQSPQPQHF. The CDR3, as DNA: TGTGCCAGCTCGCCGGGACAATCACCTCAGCCCCAGCATTTT.

The J gene is TRBJ1-2, the V gene TRBV20-1, with unresolved D. Trimming took 7 bases from V and 6 from J, leaving 6 bases between them. CDR1 and CDR2 from the germline V gene are DFQATT and SNEGSKA (reference sequence). The CDR3 covers 9 residues. Here the CDR3 DNA reads TGCAGTGTCACAGATGGCTACACCTTC. Amino acids: CSVTDGYTF.

This clone came up once. The chain employs TRBV6-1 and TRBJ2-5; 10 bases map to TRBD1. TRBJ2-7 explains the end of the DNA better; the J call may be wrong. This CDR3 region has 13 residues. Germline V gene data show CDR1 as MNHNS and CDR2 as SASEGT. CDR3 sequence: CASTGQGRYEQYF. In DNA, the CDR3 is TGTGCCAGCACGGGACAGGGGCGCTACGAGCAGTACTTC.

The rearrangement links TRBV4-1 to TRBJ1-5, with 9 positions matching TRBD1. The CDR3 extends over 18 amino acids. J gave up 1 base and V 3 bases, and 10 bases lay outside the gene matches. Germline V CDR1 and CDR2: MGHRA, YSYEKL. CDR3 nucleotide sequence: TGCGCCAGCAGCCATATAGACAGGGGGGATTGGAGCAATCAGCCCCAGCATTTT. Protein: CASSHIDRGDWSNQPQHF.

The genes are TRBV5-4 and TRBJ2-7; possibly TRBD2 for D (5 bases). Germline V CDR1 and CDR2: SGHNT, YYREEE (reference sequence). This CDR3 comprises 13 residues. Trimming pared 4 bases from V and 2 bases from J, leaving 10 bases between. The CDR3 sequence: CASSTRPAYEQYF. The CDR3 bases are TGTGCCAGCAGCACTAGACCGGCCTACGAGCAGTACTTC.

The chain joins TRBV18 to TRBJ2-2, with D perhaps given as TRBD1 or TRBD2 (5 bases each). V dropped 1 base and J dropped 1 base, with 10 bases sitting between them. Per germline, CDR1 KGHSH and CDR2 LQKENI. The CDR3 has 16 amino acids. CDR3 coding DNA: TGTGCCAGCTCACCACAGGGGACCAGGAACACCGGGGAGCTGTTTTTT. Translation gives CASSPQGTRNTGELFF.

This sequence joins TRBV25-1 and TRBJ1-3; D possibly corresponds to TRBD1 (5 bases). Trimming shortened V by 10 bases and J by 0 bases, and 10 bases separated the two germline ends. The CDR3 totals 13 residues. Germline loops: CDR1 MGHDK, CDR2 SYGVNS. The CDR3 here is CATGQFSGNTIYF. Written as DNA, the CDR3 is TGTGCCACAGGGCAATTCTCTGGAAACACCATATATTTT.

The table lists this clone with a count of one. The germline gene is not matched at one end of the junction; a read error may be the cause. V and J are TRBV29-1 and TRBJ1-4, with 12 nucleotides matching TRBD1. The CDR3 runs 14 residues. Germline CDR1 and CDR2: SQVTM and ANQGSEA. The CDR3: CSVEQGQGAGKLLF. The CDR3 bases are TGCAGCGTTGAACAGGGACAGGGGGCTGGAAAACTGCTTTTT.

The gene calls are TRBV5-6 and TRBJ1-2; no definite D call. V lost 0 bases and J lost 7, with 7 bases in between. This CDR3 has 12 amino acids. CDR1 SGHDT and CDR2 YYEEEE come from the germline V gene. The chain's CDR3 is CASSLGARGYTF. CDR3 DNA sequence: TGTGCCAGCAGCTTGGGGGCACGTGGCTACACCTTC.

V gene TRBV30 combines with J gene TRBJ2-3; the match to TRBD2 covers 10 bases. The CDR3 sequence is 14 residues long. The trim removed 0 bases at V and 14 bases at J, leaving 11 bases unmatched. Germline V gene lookup returns CDR1 GTSNPN and CDR2 SVGIG (reference sequence). The CDR3 nucleotides read TGTGCCTGGAGTGTAAGTCTAGCGGGGGCCACAGCGTATTTT. Its translation is CAWSVSLAGATAYF.

Comment on this clone: A junction end diverges from the germline sequence, so it may reflect a read error. The gene calls are TRBV7-9 and TRBJ2-7, with D unclear. CDR3 size: 13 residues. Germline CDR1 SEHNR, CDR2 FQNEAQ (reference sequence). Here the CDR3 DNA reads TGCGCCAGCAGCCGCGAACCTTCCTACGAGCAGTACTTC. Residues: CASSREPSYEQYF.

The rearrangement joins TRBV7-6 to TRBJ1-2; 7 bases line up with TRBD1. The CDR3 sequence is 15 residues long. Looked up from germline, CDR1 is SGHVS and CDR2 is FNYEAQ. Trimming removed 5 bases from V and 8 bases from J; junction bases left unmatched: 14. The CDR3 DNA reads TGTGCCAGCAGCCCTAAGACAGGGTCACCGGAGGGCTACACCTTC. Its protein product is CASSPKTGSPEGYTF.

The chain joins TRBV4-2 to TRBJ2-5, with 9 bases fitting TRBD2. The J segment lost 2 bases and the V segment lost 1 base, leaving 2 bases of the junction unmatched. This CDR3 spans 15 amino acids. Germline CDR1 and CDR2: LGHNA and YNFKEQ. This CDR3 is CASSQGLADQETQYF. CDR3 in DNA: TGTGCCAGCAGCCAAGGACTAGCGGATCAAGAGACCCAGTACTTC.

The chain is built from TRBV21-1 and TRBJ2-2. TRBV21-1 is described as a pseudogene. CDR3 size: 14 residues. The CDR3 DNA is TGTGCCAGCAGCAAAGCGCAAGTGACCGGGGAGCTGTTTTTT. Protein product: CASSKAQVTGELFF.

The chain has TRBV5-6 and TRBJ1-1; no reliable D call. Germline lookup yields CDR1 SGHDT and CDR2 YYEEEE. The CDR3 is made up of 12 amino acids. V dropped 0 bases and J dropped 4 bases, with 4 bases sitting between them. The CDR3 protein is CASSLDLTEAFF. CDR3 coding DNA: TGTGCCAGCAGCTTGGATCTCACTGAAGCTTTCTTT.

This chain joins TRBV6-1 and TRBJ2-7; TRBD2 agrees at 7 bases. Germline lookup yields CDR1 MNHNS and CDR2 SASEGT. The V gene end was trimmed by 0 bases and the J gene end by 1 base; junction bases not matched to a gene: 12. The CDR3 runs to 18 residues. The CDR3 region is CASSEAHVRGEESYEQYF. CDR3 coding DNA: TGTGCCAGCAGTGAAGCACACGTACGGGGGGAAGAATCCTACGAGCAGTACTTC.

The chain combines TRBV11-2 with TRBJ1-1; the match to TRBD1 covers 7 bases. CDR1 and CDR2 from the germline V gene are SGHAT and FQNNGV. This CDR3 region has 14 residues. Trimming cost V 6 bases and J 1 base; bases outside gene matches: 5. The CDR3: CASRRGQTNTEAFF. DNA for the CDR3: TGTGCCAGCAGGCGGGGACAGACGAACACTGAAGCTTTCTTT.

The rearrangement joins TRBV6-5 to TRBJ1-5; TRBD1 is a possible D gene (5 bases). Germline CDR1 reads MNHEY; CDR2 reads SVGAGI. This CDR3 has 11 residues. The V end lost 7 bases, the J end lost 15 bases, and 16 bases lay between the germline ends. The CDR3 coding sequence is TGTGCCAGCACGACGGTGGGGGATTTGCATTTT. Encoded protein: CASTTVGDLHF.